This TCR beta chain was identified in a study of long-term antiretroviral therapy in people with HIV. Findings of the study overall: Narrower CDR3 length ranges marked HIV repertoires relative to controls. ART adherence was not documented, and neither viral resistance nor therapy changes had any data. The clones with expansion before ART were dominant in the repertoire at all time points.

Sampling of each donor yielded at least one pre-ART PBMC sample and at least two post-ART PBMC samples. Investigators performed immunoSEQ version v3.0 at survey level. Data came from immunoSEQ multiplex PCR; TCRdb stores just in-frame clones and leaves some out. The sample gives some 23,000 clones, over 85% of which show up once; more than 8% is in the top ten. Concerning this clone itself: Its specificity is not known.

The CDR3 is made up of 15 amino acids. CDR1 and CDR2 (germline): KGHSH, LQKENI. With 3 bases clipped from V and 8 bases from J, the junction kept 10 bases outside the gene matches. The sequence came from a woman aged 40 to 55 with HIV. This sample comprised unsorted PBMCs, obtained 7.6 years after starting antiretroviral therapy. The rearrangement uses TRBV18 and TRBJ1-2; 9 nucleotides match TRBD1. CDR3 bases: TGTGCCAGCTCACCCCTCGGTAGGACAGGGGAAGGCTACACCTTC. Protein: CASSPLGRTGEGYTF.